This T cell receptor beta chain was documented in a study of CD8 T cells in ankylosing spondylitis. Study-level findings and limits: It was reported that disease-linked clones were significantly enriched in matched ankylosing spondylitis synovial fluid. Characteristic, it appeared, of ankylosing spondylitis blood was a TCR beta motif of several highly homologous variants.

About this clonotype itself: Its antigen is unidentified. Germline is not matched at one junction end, which may reflect a read error.

A quantitative 5'-RACE method, one with molecular barcodes, was used to make TCR beta libraries. TCRdb analysed the 5' RACE reads with MiXCR anew, one entry per CDR3 protein. The repertoire has fewer than 250,000 distinct CDR3 sequences, about 10% of them found once; the top ten carry around 2.6%. This CDR3 is 16 amino acids long. Germline lookup yields CDR1 LGHNA and CDR2 YNFKEQ. The sample was blood, either unsorted or a sorted T cell fraction (not recorded which). The sequence came from a male donor with ankylosing spondylitis or in good health (not recorded which). The chain employs TRBV4-2 and TRBJ2-2; 10 bases match TRBD2. This CDR3 is CTSSPWTSGDTGELFF. As DNA, the CDR3 is TGTACCAGCAGCCCTTGGACTAGCGGAGACACCGGGGAGCTGTTTTTT.